This T cell receptor (beta chain) appears in the sequencing data of a study of T cell changes during pregnancy in multiple sclerosis. In germline, CDR1 is MNHEY, CDR2 SMNVEV (reference sequence). This CDR3 has 15 amino acids. The germline V and J ends were trimmed by 3 bases and 4 bases, with 15 bases remaining between them. TCRdb's table, derived via immunoSEQ multiplex PCR, lists solely in-frame clones and lacks some. The sample carries 55,000 to 80,000 clones, around 90% recorded once. This TCR was recovered from a female donor in good health, enrolled as a control in a pregnancy study. Material: peripheral blood, obtained after pregnancy. The chain has TRBV27 and TRBJ1-1, with D maybe TRBD1 (6 bases). CDR3 coding DNA: TGTGCCAGCAGTTTCGGCGGGGGGCTGGGCACTGAAGCTTTCTTT. It encodes CASSFGGGLGTEAFF.